One sample yielded the 17 T cell receptor beta chains listed below, sequenced in a study of PD-1 blockade in mismatch repair-deficient tumors. Some clones are missing from TCRdb's copy, which holds only in-frame ones; the method was immunoSEQ multiplex PCR. The sample holds around 100,000 clones, over 60% seen once. Sequences were derived from peripheral blood, sampled around 60 weeks after starting pembrolizumab. The receptor source for this set is an adult with mismatch repair-deficient cancer.

This clone was recorded once. This chain joins TRBV2 and TRBJ1-1; D gene ambiguous. The germline V and J ends were trimmed by 7 bases and 0 bases, with 9 bases remaining between them. The V gene's germline CDR1 is SNHLY and CDR2 FYNNEI. The CDR3 is made up of 13 amino acids. This CDR3 reads CASNPGMNTEAFF. For the CDR3, the DNA is TGTGCCAGCAACCCGGGAATGAACACTGAAGCTTTCTTT. Together with reference TRBV2 and TRBJ1-1, the CDR3 gives the full variable domain: EPEVTQTPSHQVTQMGQEVILRCVPISNHLYFYWYRQILGQKVEFLVSFYNNEISEKSEIFDDQFSVERPDGSNFTLKIRSTKLEDSAMYFCASNPGMNTEAFFGQGTRLTVV.

This chain uses TRBV7-2 with TRBJ2-4; 11 nucleotides line up with TRBD1. The V segment lost 4 bases and the J segment 9 bases; nucleotides outside the gene matches: 5. This CDR3 has 14 amino acids. Germline V gene lookup returns CDR1 SGHTA and CDR2 FQGNSA. The CDR3 DNA reads TGTGCCAGCAGCTCCGGGACAGGGGGGGTCATTCAGTACTTC. Its translation: CASSSGTGGVIQYF.

This clone showed up just a few times. The chain is built from TRBV14 and TRBJ1-4; tentative D call: TRBD1 (5 bases). The V end lost 3 bases, the J end lost 5 bases, and 16 bases lay between the germline ends. This CDR3 has 16 residues. Germline CDR1 reads SGHDN; CDR2 reads FVKESK. The chain's CDR3 is CASSQLTGGGNEKLFF. The CDR3 DNA reads as TGTGCCAGCAGCCAGCTTACCGGGGGGGGAAATGAAAAACTGTTTTTT.

The genes are TRBV11-2 and TRBJ2-1; 7 nucleotides agree with TRBD2. Germline V gene lookup returns CDR1 SGHAT and CDR2 FQNNGV. CDR3 size: 16 residues. Germline trimming cut 4 bases from V and 5 bases from J; bases unmatched to any gene: 11. The chain's CDR3 is CASSSFTGRTDNEQFF. The CDR3 DNA reads as TGTGCCAGCAGCTCATTTACCGGGAGGACCGACAATGAGCAGTTCTTC. The full variable domain, rest sourced from reference TRBV11-2 and TRBJ2-1, is EAGVAQSPRYKIIEKRQSVAFWCNPISGHATLYWYQQILGQGPKLLIQFQNNGVVDDSQLPKDRFSAERLKGVDSTLKIQPAKLEDSAVYLCASSSFTGRTDNEQFFGPGTRLTVL.

The chain has TRBV28 and TRBJ1-1, with D possibly TRBD1 on 5 matching bases. Germline values: CDR1 MDHEN, CDR2 SYDVKM. CDR3 size: 14 residues. V was pared by 0 bases and J by 4 bases, with 9 bases between. CDR3 in DNA: TGTGCCAGCAGTTTATGGGGGGAAGGCACTGAAGCTTTCTTT. Protein: CASSLWGEGTEAFF.

For this clone: At one boundary the junction diverges from the germline segment, which might be a read error. The chain combines TRBV19 with TRBJ2-3; no clear D. Germline CDR1 LNHDA, CDR2 SQIVND (reference sequence). The length of the CDR3 is 11 residues. The CDR3 protein is CASRIGDTQYF. CDR3 coding DNA: TGTGCCAGTAGGATAGGGGATACGCAGTATTTT.

The genes are TRBV15 and TRBJ1-1; 7 positions match TRBD1. V lost 1 base, J lost 6 bases, and 11 bases stayed unmatched. Per the germline V gene, CDR1 is LNHNV and CDR2 is YYDKDF (reference sequence). The CDR3 totals 16 residues. CDR3 nucleotide sequence: TGTGCCACCAGCAGAGTACTGACAGGGTCGAATGCTGAAGCTTTCTTT. This gives the protein CATSRVLTGSNAEAFF. Drawing the rest from reference TRBV15 and TRBJ1-1, the complete variable domain is DAMVIQNPRYQVTQFGKPVTLSCSQTLNHNVMYWYQQKSSQAPKLLFHYYDKDFNNEADTPDNFQSRRPNTSFCFLDIRSPGLGDTAMYLCATSRVLTGSNAEAFFGQGTRLTVV.

This chain uses TRBV7-8 with TRBJ1-3; a weak D match, TRBD1 (6 bases). Trimming pared 4 bases from V and 0 bases from J, leaving 13 bases between. Germline V gives CDR1 SGHVS, CDR2 FQNEAQ. The CDR3 has 16 amino acids. The CDR3 region has the DNA TGTGCCAGCAGCTCAGCGGGACAAAGCTCTGGAAACACCATATATTTT. Protein: CASSSAGQSSGNTIYF.

This clone was found many times. This chain joins TRBV6-5 and TRBJ2-2; D gene uncertain. Germline-derived CDR1 and CDR2 are MNHEY and SVGAGI. This CDR3 has 14 residues. Deletions cut 8 bases from V and 4 bases from J, with 14 bases between. CDR3 in amino acids: CASSYGLSTGELFF. As DNA, the CDR3 is TGTGCCAGCTCATACGGCTTGTCCACCGGGGAGCTGTTTTTT.

This clone was counted a single time. The chain joins TRBV6-5 to TRBJ2-7; no definite D call. Trimming removed 2 bases at V and 0 bases at J, with 11 bases between. Germline V lookup: CDR1 MNHEY, CDR2 SVGAGI. The CDR3 contains 15 residues. The CDR3 protein is CASSYGSAHSYEQYF. The CDR3 coding sequence is TGTGCCAGCAGTTACGGGTCAGCCCACTCCTACGAGCAGTACTTC.

This clone was seen a handful of times. The gene calls are TRBV19 and TRBJ2-7; tentative D call: TRBD1 (5 bases). Trimming removed 10 bases at V and 2 bases at J, with 15 bases between. Germline CDR1 is LNHDA and CDR2 is SQIVND (reference sequence). The CDR3 has 13 amino acids. The CDR3 nucleotides read TGTGCCACTCGACCCAGGGAAACCTACGAGCAGTACTTC. It specifies CATRPRETYEQYF.

This clone was observed at least ten times. The chain carries TRBV29-1 and TRBJ2-2, with unresolved D. V gave up 4 bases and J gave up 0 bases, with 6 bases separating them. Per the germline V gene, CDR1 is SQVTM and CDR2 is ANQGSEA. This CDR3 is 13 amino acids long. The CDR3 here is CSVAQTNTGELFF. The CDR3, as DNA: TGCAGCGTTGCACAAACGAACACCGGGGAGCTGTTTTTT.

J is TRBJ2-2 and V is TRBV19, with D tentatively TRBD2 (6 bases). V was trimmed by 3 bases and J by 5 bases, leaving 10 bases between them. The CDR3 length is 14 residues. Germline V gene sequence: CDR1 LNHDA, CDR2 SQIVND (reference sequence). The CDR3 DNA reads as TGTGCCAGTAGTATGGCGGGGCGTACCGGGGAGCTGTTTTTT. Translation gives CASSMAGRTGELFF.

The V call is TRBV7-2, the J call TRBJ1-4, with D unclear. The CDR3 has 13 residues. In germline, CDR1 is SGHTA, CDR2 FQGNSA. V gave up 1 base and J gave up 5 bases, with 5 bases separating them. The CDR3 coding sequence is TGTGCCAGCAGCTTAGACGGAAATGAAAAACTGTTTTTT. This encodes CASSLDGNEKLFF. The variable domain in full, completed from reference TRBV7-2 and TRBJ1-4, reads GAGVSQSPSNKVTEKGKDVELRCDPISGHTALYWYRQSLGQGLEFLIYFQGNSAPDKSGLPSDRFSAERTGGSVSTLTIQRTQQEDSAVYLCASSLDGNEKLFFGSGTQLSVL.

This clone appeared once. This chain connects TRBV5-6 to TRBJ2-7; possibly TRBD2 for D (6 bases). The CDR3 has 16 amino acids. With 0 bases removed from V and 3 bases from J, the gap between germline ends came to 16 bases. Germline V lookup: CDR1 SGHDT, CDR2 YYEEEE. Here the CDR3 reads CASSLDSAGSYYEQYF. The DNA of the CDR3 is TGTGCCAGCAGCTTGGATTCGGCGGGGAGCTACTACGAGCAGTACTTC.

The chain uses TRBV5-6 and TRBJ2-7; 7 nucleotides agree with TRBD1. J lost 3 bases, V lost 3 bases, and 3 bases had no gene match. Germline CDR1 reads SGHDT; CDR2 reads YYEEEE. CDR3 size: 13 residues. CDR3 nucleotide sequence: TGTGCCAGCAGCTCCGGACAGGACTACGAGCAGTACTTC. Protein sequence: CASSSGQDYEQYF. Variable domain in full (rest from reference TRBV5-6 and TRBJ2-7): DAGVTQSPTHLIKTRGQQVTLRCSPKSGHDTVSWYQQALGQGPQFIFQYYEEEERQRGNFPDRFSGHQFPNYSSELNVNALLLGDSALYLCASSSGQDYEQYFGPGTRLTVT.

The V call is TRBV29-1, the J call TRBJ2-3, with D unresolved. CDR3 length: 12 residues. The germline V gene has CDR1 SQVTM and CDR2 ANQGSEA. Trimming left V 5 bases short and J 2 bases short, with 8 bases between. CDR3 bases: TGCAGCGTTCCTCCTAACACAGATACGCAGTATTTT. Protein: CSVPPNTDTQYF.